This TCR beta chain came from a study of T cell clones after liver transplantation. Libraries were prepared by immunoSEQ multiplex PCR; TCRdb keeps only in-frame clonotypes and omits some of them. The profile covers more than 7,000 clones, with about 72% appearing a single time and around 56% taken by the ten largest. The TCR originated in a human patient who received a liver transplant. The graft donor may have given rise to some T cells. The starting material was CD8+ T cells from blood, obtained at the 22-month timepoint.

The CDR3: CASSPTGPPMNTEAFF. For the CDR3, the DNA is TGTGCCAGCTCACCTACGGGACCCCCAATGAACACTGAAGCTTTCTTT. The rearrangement joins TRBV18 to TRBJ1-1; D may be TRBD1 (5 bases). Trimming cost V 3 bases and J 0 bases, with 14 bases left between them. There are 16 residues in the CDR3. CDR1 is KGHSH and CDR2 is LQKENI in the germline V gene.